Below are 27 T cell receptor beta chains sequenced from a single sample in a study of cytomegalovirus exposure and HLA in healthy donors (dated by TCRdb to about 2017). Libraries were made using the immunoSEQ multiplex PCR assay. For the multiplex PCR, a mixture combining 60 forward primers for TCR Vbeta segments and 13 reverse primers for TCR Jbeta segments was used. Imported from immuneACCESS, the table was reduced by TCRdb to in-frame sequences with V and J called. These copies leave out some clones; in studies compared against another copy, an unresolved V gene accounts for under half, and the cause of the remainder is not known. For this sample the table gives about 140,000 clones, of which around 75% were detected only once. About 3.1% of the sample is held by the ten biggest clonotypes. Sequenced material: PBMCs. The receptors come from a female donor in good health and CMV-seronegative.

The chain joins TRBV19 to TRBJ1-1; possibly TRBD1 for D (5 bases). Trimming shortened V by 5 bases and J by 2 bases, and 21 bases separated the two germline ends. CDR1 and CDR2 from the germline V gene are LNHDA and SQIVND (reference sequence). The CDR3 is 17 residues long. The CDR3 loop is CASSSTSGTGTNTEAFF. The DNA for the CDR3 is TGTGCCAGTAGTTCGACTTCAGGGACGGGGACTAACACTGAAGCTTTCTTT.

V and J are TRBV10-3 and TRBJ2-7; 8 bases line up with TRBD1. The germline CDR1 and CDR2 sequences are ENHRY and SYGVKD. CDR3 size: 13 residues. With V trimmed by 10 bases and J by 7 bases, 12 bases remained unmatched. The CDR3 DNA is TGTGCCACCTTGGACAGGGACCCTCGGGAGCAGTACTTC. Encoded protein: CATLDRDPREQYF.

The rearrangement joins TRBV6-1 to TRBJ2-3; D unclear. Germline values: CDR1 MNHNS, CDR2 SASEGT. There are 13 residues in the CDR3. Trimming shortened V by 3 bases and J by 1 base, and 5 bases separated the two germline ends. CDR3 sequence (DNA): TGTGCCAGCAGTGATCCAGGCACAGATACGCAGTATTTT. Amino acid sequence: CASSDPGTDTQYF.

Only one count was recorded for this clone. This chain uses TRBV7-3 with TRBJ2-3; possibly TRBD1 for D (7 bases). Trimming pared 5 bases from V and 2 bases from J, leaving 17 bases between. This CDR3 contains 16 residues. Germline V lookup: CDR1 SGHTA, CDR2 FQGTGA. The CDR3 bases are TGTGCCAGCAGCCGTCTGTCAGGGGGGATCACAGATACGCAGTATTTT. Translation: CASSRLSGGITDTQYF.

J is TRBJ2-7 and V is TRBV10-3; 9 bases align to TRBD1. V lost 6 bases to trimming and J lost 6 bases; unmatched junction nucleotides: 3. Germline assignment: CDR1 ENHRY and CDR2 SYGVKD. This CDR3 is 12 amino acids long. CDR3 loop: CAIRTGGGEQYF. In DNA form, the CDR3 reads TGTGCCATCAGAACAGGGGGCGGCGAGCAGTACTTC.

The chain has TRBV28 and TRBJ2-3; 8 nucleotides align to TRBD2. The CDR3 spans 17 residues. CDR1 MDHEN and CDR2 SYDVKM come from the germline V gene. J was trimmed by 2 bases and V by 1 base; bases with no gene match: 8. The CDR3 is CASSLYVAGGATDTQYF. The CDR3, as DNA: TGTGCCAGCAGTTTATACGTGGCGGGAGGCGCCACAGATACGCAGTATTTT.

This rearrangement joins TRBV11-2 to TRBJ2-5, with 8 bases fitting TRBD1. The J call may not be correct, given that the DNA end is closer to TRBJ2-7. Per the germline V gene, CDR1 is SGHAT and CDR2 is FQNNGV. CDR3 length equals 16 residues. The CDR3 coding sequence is TGTGCCAGCAGCTCTTCCCGACAGGGGAATTTCTACGAGCAGTACTTC. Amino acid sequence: CASSSSRQGNFYEQYF.

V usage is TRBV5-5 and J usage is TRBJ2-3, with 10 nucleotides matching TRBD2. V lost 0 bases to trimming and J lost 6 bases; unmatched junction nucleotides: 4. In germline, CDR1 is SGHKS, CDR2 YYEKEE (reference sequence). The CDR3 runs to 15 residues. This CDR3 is CASSLVLAGVDTQYF. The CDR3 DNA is TGTGCCAGCAGCTTGGTCCTAGCGGGAGTCGATACGCAGTATTTT.

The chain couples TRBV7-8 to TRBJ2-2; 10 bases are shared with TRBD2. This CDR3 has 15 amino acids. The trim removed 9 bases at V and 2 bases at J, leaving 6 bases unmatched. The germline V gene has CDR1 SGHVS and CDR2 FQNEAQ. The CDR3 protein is CASKREGRNTGELFF. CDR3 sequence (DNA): TGTGCCAGTAAGCGGGAGGGCCGAAACACCGGGGAGCTGTTTTTT.

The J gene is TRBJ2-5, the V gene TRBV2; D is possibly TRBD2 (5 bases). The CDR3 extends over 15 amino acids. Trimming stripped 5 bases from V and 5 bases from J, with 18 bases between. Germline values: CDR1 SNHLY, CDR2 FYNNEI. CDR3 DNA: TGTGCCAGCAGTTTTGGACTTGAAGGAGACGAGACCCAGTACTTC. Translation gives CASSFGLEGDETQYF.

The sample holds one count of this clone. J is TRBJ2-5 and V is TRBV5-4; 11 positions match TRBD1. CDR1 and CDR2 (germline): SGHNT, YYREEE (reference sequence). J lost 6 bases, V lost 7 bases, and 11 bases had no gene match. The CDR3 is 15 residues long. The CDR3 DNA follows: TGTGCCAGCGGGAGACTGGACAGGGGGCATAAGACCCAGTACTTC. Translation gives CASGRLDRGHKTQYF. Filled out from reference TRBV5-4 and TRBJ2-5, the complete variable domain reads ETGVTQSPTHLIKTRGQQVTLRCSSQSGHNTVSWYQQALGQGPQFIFQYYREEENGRGNFPPRFSGLQFPNYSSELNVNALELDDSALYLCASGRLDRGHKTQYFGPGTRLLVL.

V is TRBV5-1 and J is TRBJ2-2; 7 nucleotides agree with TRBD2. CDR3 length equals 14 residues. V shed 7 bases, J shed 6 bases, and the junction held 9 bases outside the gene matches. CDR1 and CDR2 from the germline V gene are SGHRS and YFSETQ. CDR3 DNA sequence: TGCGCCAGCTCTTTCGCGGGAGTCCCCGGGGAGCTGTTTTTT. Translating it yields CASSFAGVPGELFF.

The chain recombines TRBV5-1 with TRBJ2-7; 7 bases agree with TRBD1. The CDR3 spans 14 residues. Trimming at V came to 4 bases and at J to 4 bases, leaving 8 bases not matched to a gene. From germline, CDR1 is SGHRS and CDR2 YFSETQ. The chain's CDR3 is CASSDEGGQYEQYF. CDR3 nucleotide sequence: TGCGCCAGCAGCGATGAAGGGGGCCAATACGAGCAGTACTTC.

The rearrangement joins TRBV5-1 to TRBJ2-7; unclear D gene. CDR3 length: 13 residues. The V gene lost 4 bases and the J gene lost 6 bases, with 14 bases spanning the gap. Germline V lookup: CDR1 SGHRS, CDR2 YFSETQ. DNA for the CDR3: TGCGCCAGCAGCCTGGAGTACCACTCCGAGCAGTACTTC. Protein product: CASSLEYHSEQYF.

DNA of the CDR3: TGTGCCAGCAGTGAACTAGCTGGGGCCAACGTCCTGACTTTC. Its protein is CASSELAGANVLTF. The J gene is TRBJ2-6, the V gene TRBV6-5, with D tentatively TRBD2 (5 bases). This CDR3 has 14 residues. V gave up 5 bases and J gave up 2 bases, with 7 bases separating them. Germline CDR1 and CDR2: MNHEY and SVGAGI.

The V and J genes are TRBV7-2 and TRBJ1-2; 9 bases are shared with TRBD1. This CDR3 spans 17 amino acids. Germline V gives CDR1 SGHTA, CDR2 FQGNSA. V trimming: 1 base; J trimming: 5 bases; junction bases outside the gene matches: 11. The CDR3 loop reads CASSLGVGDRALYGYTF. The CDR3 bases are TGTGCCAGCAGCTTAGGGGTGGGGGACAGGGCTCTTTATGGCTACACCTTC.

Here the CDR3 reads CSVLAGAHEQYF. Written as DNA, the CDR3 is TGCAGCGTCCTGGCGGGGGCCCACGAGCAGTACTTC. The rearrangement links TRBV29-1 to TRBJ2-7; possible D gene TRBD2, 7 bases. The CDR3 runs 12 residues. Trimming shortened V by 6 bases and J by 5 bases, and 14 bases separated the two germline ends. The germline CDR1 and CDR2 sequences are SQVTM and ANQGSEA.

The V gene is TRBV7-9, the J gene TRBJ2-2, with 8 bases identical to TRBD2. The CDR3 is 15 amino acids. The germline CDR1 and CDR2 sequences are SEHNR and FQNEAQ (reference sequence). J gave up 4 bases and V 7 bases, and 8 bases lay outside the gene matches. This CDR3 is CASTILRGGTGELFF. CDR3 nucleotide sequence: TGTGCCAGCACCATCCTCCGGGGGGGCACCGGGGAGCTGTTTTTT.

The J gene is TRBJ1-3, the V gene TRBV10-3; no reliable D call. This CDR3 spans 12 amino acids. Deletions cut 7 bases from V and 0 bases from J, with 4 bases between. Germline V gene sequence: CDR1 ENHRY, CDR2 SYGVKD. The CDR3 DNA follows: TGTGCCATCATGAGCTCTGGAAACACCATATATTTT. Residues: CAIMSSGNTIYF.

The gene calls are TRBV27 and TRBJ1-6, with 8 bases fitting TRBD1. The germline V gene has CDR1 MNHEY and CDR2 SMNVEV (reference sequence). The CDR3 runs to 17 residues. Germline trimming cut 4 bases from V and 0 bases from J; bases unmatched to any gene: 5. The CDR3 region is CASSSRTGRSYNSPLHF. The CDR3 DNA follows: TGTGCCAGCAGTTCGCGGACAGGGCGCTCCTATAATTCACCCCTCCACTTT.

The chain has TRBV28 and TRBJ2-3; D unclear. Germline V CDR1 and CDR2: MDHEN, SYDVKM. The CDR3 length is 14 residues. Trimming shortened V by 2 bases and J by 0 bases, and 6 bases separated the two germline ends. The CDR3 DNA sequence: TGTGCCAGCAGTTTACCCCTTAGCACAGATACGCAGTATTTT. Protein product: CASSLPLSTDTQYF.

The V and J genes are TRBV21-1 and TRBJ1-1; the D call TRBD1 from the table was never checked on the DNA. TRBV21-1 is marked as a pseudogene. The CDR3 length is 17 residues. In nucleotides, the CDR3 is TGTGCCAGCAGCACGAGGGGGACGGCAGAGCAGAACACTGAAGCTTTCTTT. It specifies CASSTRGTAEQNTEAFF.

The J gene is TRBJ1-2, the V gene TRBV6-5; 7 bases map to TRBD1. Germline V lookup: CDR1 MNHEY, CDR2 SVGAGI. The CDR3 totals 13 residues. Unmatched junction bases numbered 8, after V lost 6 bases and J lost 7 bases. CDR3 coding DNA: TGTGCCAGCAGCACCACCCGACAGGGTGGCTACACCTTC. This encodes CASSTTRQGGYTF.

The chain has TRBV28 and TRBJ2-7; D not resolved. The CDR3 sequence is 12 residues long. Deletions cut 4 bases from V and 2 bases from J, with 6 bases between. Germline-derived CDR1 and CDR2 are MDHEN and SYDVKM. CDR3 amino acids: CASSYNTYEQYF. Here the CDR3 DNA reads TGTGCCAGCAGTTATAATACCTACGAGCAGTACTTC.

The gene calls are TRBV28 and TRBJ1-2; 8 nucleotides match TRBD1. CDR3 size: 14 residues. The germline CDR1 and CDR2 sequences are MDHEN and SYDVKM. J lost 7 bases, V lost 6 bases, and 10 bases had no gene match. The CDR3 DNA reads TGTGCCAGCAGCTTGGCACGGACAGGGCGTGGCTACACCTTC. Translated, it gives CASSLARTGRGYTF.

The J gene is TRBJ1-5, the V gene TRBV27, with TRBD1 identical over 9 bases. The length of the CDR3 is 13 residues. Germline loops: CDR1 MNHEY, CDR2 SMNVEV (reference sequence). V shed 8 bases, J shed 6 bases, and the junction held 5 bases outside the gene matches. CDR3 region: CASRTGGGQPQHF. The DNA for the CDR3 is TGTGCCAGCCGAACAGGGGGCGGTCAGCCCCAGCATTTT.

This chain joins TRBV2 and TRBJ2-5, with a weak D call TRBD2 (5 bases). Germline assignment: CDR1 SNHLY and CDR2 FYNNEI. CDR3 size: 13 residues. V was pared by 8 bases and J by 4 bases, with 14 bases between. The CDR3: CASHFSAGETQYF. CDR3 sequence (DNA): TGTGCCAGCCATTTTAGTGCGGGAGAGACCCAGTACTTC.